The sequence of this TCR beta chain was determined in a study of response to subunit inactivated influenza vaccine. Study-wide findings and caveats: That few new T cells are recruited by each seasonal influenza vaccination was the authors' suggestion.

The CDR3 is 14 residues long. Germline V lookup: CDR1 SGHVS, CDR2 FQNEAQ. V shed 5 bases and J shed 6 bases, with 14 bases lying between them. TCRdb analysed the RT-PCR reads with MiXCR anew, one entry per CDR3 protein. The data show around 470,000 distinct CDR3 sequences, with approximately 7.3% seen just once and around 13% held by the top ten. There are a few counts of this clonotype. No antigen is known for it. The receptor's source is a man between 50 and 75 years old who received an inactivated influenza vaccine. V gene TRBV7-8 combines with J gene TRBJ2-1, with no clear D. This specimen consisted of PBMCs from blood, obtained about 23 months after vaccination. CDR3 coding DNA: TGTGCCAGCAGCCCGATTTCGTATTCCAATGAGCAGTTCTTC. Amino acids: CASSPISYSNEQFF.